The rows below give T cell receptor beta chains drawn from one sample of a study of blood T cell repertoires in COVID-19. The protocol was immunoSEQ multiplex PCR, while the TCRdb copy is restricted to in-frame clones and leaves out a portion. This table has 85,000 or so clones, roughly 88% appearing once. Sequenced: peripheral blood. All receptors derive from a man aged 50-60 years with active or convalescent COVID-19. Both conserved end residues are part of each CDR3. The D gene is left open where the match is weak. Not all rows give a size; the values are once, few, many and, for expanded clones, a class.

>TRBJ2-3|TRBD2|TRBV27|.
TGTGCCAGCAGTTTATTGGGGGGGGGTACGCAGTATTTT
CASSLLGGGTQYF
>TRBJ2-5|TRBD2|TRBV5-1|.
TGCGCCAGCAGCGCCGGACTAGCGGGACAAGAGACCCAGTACTTC
CASSAGLAGQETQYF
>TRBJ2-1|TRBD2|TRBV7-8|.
TGTGCCAGCAGCTGGGGACTAGCCTCCTACAATGAGCAGTTCTTC
CASSWGLASYNEQFF
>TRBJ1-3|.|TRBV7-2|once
TGTGCCAGCAGCTTATCGAGGCAGAACTCTGGAAACACCATATATTTT
CASSLSRQNSGNTIYF
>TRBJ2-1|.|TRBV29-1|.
TGCAGCGAGACCCGGCTGGGGAGTGAGCAGTTCTTC
CSETRLGSEQFF
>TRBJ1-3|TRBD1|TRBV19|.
TGTGCCAGTACCAGACAGGGCTCTGGAAACACCATATATTTT
CASTRQGSGNTIYF
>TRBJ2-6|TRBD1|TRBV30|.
TGTGCCTGGAGTTCTGGGACAGGGGGCAGGTCTGGGGCCAACGTCCTGACTTTC
CAWSSGTGGRSGANVLTF
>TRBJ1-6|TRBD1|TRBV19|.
TGTGCCAGTAAAGGACAGGCTAAATCACCCCTCCACTTT
CASKGQAKSPLHF
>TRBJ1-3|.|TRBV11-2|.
TGTGCCAGCAGCTTAAGATCCGGGGTCCCGAATCTGTCAGGAAACACCATATATTTT
CASSLRSGVPNLSGNTIYF
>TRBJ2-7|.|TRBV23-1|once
TGCGCCAGCAGTCAATCGTGTGCCAGCTCCTACGAGCAGTACTTC
CASSQSCASSYEQYF
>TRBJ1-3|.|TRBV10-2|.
TGCGCCAGCACCCTTTCGGGGGATACTGGAAACACCATATATTTT
CASTLSGDTGNTIYF
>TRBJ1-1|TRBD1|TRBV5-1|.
TGCGCCAGCAGCAGAGGACAGGGGAGCACTGAAGCTTTCTTT
CASSRGQGSTEAFF
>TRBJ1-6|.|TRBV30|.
TGTGCCTGGGTAGGGACACGACTTTCACCCCTCCACTTT
CAWVGTRLSPLHF
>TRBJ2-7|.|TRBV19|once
TGTGCCAGTACGGCGGGCCCATTCTACGAGCAGTACTTC
CASTAGPFYEQYF
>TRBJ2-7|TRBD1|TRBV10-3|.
TGTGCCATCCGGGGACAGGGGGGTGTTGTCGAGCAGTACTTC
CAIRGQGGVVEQYF
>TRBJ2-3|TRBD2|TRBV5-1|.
TGCGCCAGCAGCTTGGCCATGCTAGCGGGAGAGGCAGATACGCAGTATTTT
CASSLAMLAGEADTQYF
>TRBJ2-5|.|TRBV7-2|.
TGTGCCAGCAGCTTGCGGGGTGGAGGTCCGTACTTC
CASSLRGGGPYF
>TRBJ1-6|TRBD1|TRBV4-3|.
TGCGCCAGCAGCCAAGACGGGACAGGGGATTCACCCCTCCACTTT
CASSQDGTGDSPLHF
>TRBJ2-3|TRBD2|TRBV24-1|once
TGTGCCACCTCCTCCCGTAGCGGGGGGGCCTTGCTTCGGGATACGCAGTATTTT
CATSSRSGGALLRDTQYF
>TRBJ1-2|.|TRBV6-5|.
TGTGCCAGCAGTTATAATTTTAACTATGGCTACACCTTC
CASSYNFNYGYTF
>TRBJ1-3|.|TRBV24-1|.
TGTGCCACCAGTGAGTCCGGGACTCAGGGAAACACCATATATTTT
CATSESGTQGNTIYF
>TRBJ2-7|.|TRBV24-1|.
TGTGCCACCAGTGATTGGGGCGGGACGGCCGAGCAGTACTTC
CATSDWGGTAEQYF
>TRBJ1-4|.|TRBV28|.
TGTGCCAGCAGTTTGGGCAGAAATAATGAAAAACTGTTTTTT
CASSLGRNNEKLFF
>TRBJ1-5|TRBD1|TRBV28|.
TGTGCCAGCAGTTGGGGACAGGGGGGCGGGATTCAGCCCCAGCATTTT
CASSWGQGGGIQPQHF
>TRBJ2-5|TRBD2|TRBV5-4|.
TGTGCCAGCAGCCCGGCATGGCGGGAGGGGGAGACCCAGTACTTC
CASSPAWREGETQYF
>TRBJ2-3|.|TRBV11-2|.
TGTGCCAGCAGCTTAGATAATGCGGTTGGAACAGATACGCAGTATTTT
CASSLDNAVGTDTQYF
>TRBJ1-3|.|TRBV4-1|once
TGCGCCAGCAGCCAAGATCGGGGGACCTTTGACTCTGGAAACACCATATATTTT
CASSQDRGTFDSGNTIYF
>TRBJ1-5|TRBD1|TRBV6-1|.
TGTGCCAGCAGTGAATTGGGACAGGGAGGCAATCAGCCCCAGCATTTT
CASSELGQGGNQPQHF
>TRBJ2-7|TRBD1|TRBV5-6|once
TGTGCCAGCAGCCGGGAAATGAACAGGGGCGAGCAGTACTTC
CASSREMNRGEQYF
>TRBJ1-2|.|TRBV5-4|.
TGTGCCAGCAGCTCGAAGAGCGTCGGTATCGGGGGGCCCGGATATGGCTACACCTTC
CASSSKSVGIGGPGYGYTF
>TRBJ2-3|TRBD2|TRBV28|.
TGTGCCAGCAGGTCTAGCGGGGCTAGCACAGATACGCAGTATTTT
CASRSSGASTDTQYF
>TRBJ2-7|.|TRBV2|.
TGTGCCAGCAGTGAATCGGAGGGAAGGACTCCCCTAAACTTC
CASSESEGRTPLNF
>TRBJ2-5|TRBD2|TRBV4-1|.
TGCGCCAGCAGCCAAGTGGGAGCGGGAGAGGAGACCCAGTACTTC
CASSQVGAGEETQYF
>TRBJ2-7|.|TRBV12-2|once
TGTGCAAGTCGCTTAGCGGGCAGGGTCCAAGGCGAGCAGTACTTC
CASRLAGRVQGEQYF
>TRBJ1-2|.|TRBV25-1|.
TGTGCCAGCAGTGCCGGCGGGGGCTACACCTTC
CASSAGGGYTF
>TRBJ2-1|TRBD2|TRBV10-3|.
TGTGCCATCGGACGAACTAGCGGGGACTACAATGAGCAGTTCTTC
CAIGRTSGDYNEQFF
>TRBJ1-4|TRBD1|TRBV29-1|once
TGCAGCGTTGTAGGGGGGACAGATAATGAAAAACTGTTTTTT
CSVVGGTDNEKLFF
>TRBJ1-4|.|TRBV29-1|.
TGCAGCGCCGCCGGCCGTGCGGGGGGAACTAATGAAAAACTGTTTTTT
CSAAGRAGGTNEKLFF
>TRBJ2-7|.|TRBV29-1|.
TGCAGCGGCGGGACGAGGGCCGAGCAGTACTTC
CSGGTRAEQYF
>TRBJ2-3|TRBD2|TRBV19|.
TGTGCCAGTAGTTTGGGTCCTAGCGGGGTAGATACGCAGTATTTT
CASSLGPSGVDTQYF
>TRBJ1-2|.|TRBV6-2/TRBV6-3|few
TGTGCCAGCAGTTACGTCAGGGGAGAGTATGGCTACACCTTC
CASSYVRGEYGYTF
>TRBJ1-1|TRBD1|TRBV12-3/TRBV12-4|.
TGTGCCAGCAGTTTGAGGGGGCCGGATGAAGCTTTCTTT
CASSLRGPDEAFF